This T cell receptor (beta chain) was captured by sequencing in a study of T cell responses to AZD1222 COVID-19 vaccine. Sequencing used immunoSEQ multiplex PCR; TCRdb keeps in-frame clones, though not all of them. Of approximately 110,000 clones in the sample, more than 70% were seen once. After removal of 5 bases from V and 5 bases from J, the junction contained 9 bases not matched to a gene. The CDR3 runs to 15 residues. Germline lookup yields CDR1 LNHDA and CDR2 SQIVND (reference sequence). This TCR was sampled from an adult in good health. The chain combines TRBV19 with TRBJ1-1, with 9 bases matching TRBD1. Material: peripheral blood, obtained on day 0 of AZD1222 vaccination. The CDR3 spells CASSPRTGAGTEAFF. The CDR3, as DNA: TGTGCCAGTAGTCCACGGACAGGGGCGGGTACTGAAGCTTTCTTT.